These 25 T cell receptor beta chains were sequenced from one sample in a study of cytomegalovirus exposure and HLA in healthy donors. PCR was performed using 60 Vbeta and 13 Jbeta primers. Profiled with immunoSEQ multiplex PCR; TCRdb holds only in-frame clones, not every one. The table records approximately 200,000 clones, 85% of them present only once. Sequencing was done on a sample of PBMCs. The origin of the receptors is a human donor in good health.

This clone has a single count. The chain uses TRBV15 and TRBJ1-1, with 7 bases identical to TRBD1. The CDR3 extends over 18 amino acids. J gave up 3 bases and V 1 base, and 14 bases lay outside the gene matches. Germline V gene data show CDR1 as LNHNV and CDR2 as YYDKDF (reference sequence). The CDR3 coding sequence is TGTGCCACCAGCAGAGTGGCGGGATACAGGGGATGGTACACTGAAGCTTTCTTT. Its translation: CATSRVAGYRGWYTEAFF. The complete variable domain, with remaining parts taken from reference TRBV15 and TRBJ1-1, reads DAMVIQNPRYQVTQFGKPVTLSCSQTLNHNVMYWYQQKSSQAPKLLFHYYDKDFNNEADTPDNFQSRRPNTSFCFLDIRSPGLGDTAMYLCATSRVAGYRGWYTEAFFGQGTRLTVV.

V is TRBV6-6 and J is TRBJ2-7; the D gene is possibly TRBD1 (5 bases). This CDR3 has 16 amino acids. V shed 0 bases and J shed 4 bases, with 16 bases lying between them. Germline V gene lookup returns CDR1 MNHNY and CDR2 SVGAGI (reference sequence). CDR3 residues: CASSYSGGHAGYEQYF. CDR3 bases: TGTGCCAGCAGTTACTCGGGCGGACACGCAGGGTACGAGCAGTACTTC.

The rearrangement links TRBV6-5 to TRBJ1-2; 7 bases match TRBD1. The CDR3 loop spans 14 amino acids. Germline CDR1 reads MNHEY; CDR2 reads SVGAGI. Germline trimming cut 6 bases from V and 4 bases from J; bases unmatched to any gene: 8. The CDR3 protein is CASRLTGVPYGYTF. Here the CDR3 DNA reads TGTGCCAGCAGGTTAACAGGGGTCCCCTATGGCTACACCTTC.

This chain uses TRBV5-1 with TRBJ1-4; 8 bases line up with TRBD1. V lost 2 bases and J lost 3; bases outside the gene matches: 3. The CDR3 covers 15 residues. Germline CDR1 SGHRS, CDR2 YFSETQ. CDR3 nucleotide sequence: TGCGCCAGCAGCTTCCAGGGGGCGGCTAATGAAAAACTGTTTTTT. This gives the protein CASSFQGAANEKLFF.

This chain uses TRBV5-1 with TRBJ2-3, with TRBD2 matching over 7 bases. The ends lost 4 bases at V and 2 bases at J; junction bases unmatched: 16. Germline V gene sequence: CDR1 SGHRS, CDR2 YFSETQ. CDR3 length equals 18 residues. The CDR3 loop reads CASSPRTGRAGYTDTQYF. CDR3 DNA sequence: TGCGCCAGCAGCCCACGCACGGGGAGAGCGGGATACACAGATACGCAGTATTTT.

The chain is built from TRBV11-1 and TRBJ2-1; TRBD2 aligns across 7 bases. Losses at the gene ends were 0 bases for V and 10 bases for J; bases not matched to a gene: 6. This CDR3 is 14 amino acids long. CDR1 is SGHAT, CDR2 FQDESV, per germline (reference sequence). The CDR3 DNA follows: TGTGCCAGCAGCTTAGCGTGGGAGGGGTTCGAGCAGTTCTTC. As protein: CASSLAWEGFEQFF.

The chain uses TRBV7-2 and TRBJ1-2, with D tentatively TRBD1 (6 bases). Trimming shortened V by 1 base and J by 4 bases, and 13 bases separated the two germline ends. This CDR3 comprises 15 residues. Germline V gene sequence: CDR1 SGHTA, CDR2 FQGNSA. CDR3 DNA: TGTGCCAGCAGCTTAGGGGACAAGTGGGTCTATGGCTACACCTTC. This sequence encodes CASSLGDKWVYGYTF.

This rearrangement joins TRBV19 to TRBJ2-1; 10 bases agree with TRBD2. CDR3 length equals 18 residues. Per the germline V gene, CDR1 is LNHDA and CDR2 is SQIVND (reference sequence). The J segment lost 0 bases and the V segment lost 5 bases, leaving 10 bases of the junction unmatched. This chain's CDR3 is CASSYWTSGLSSYNEQFF. CDR3 nucleotide sequence: TGTGCCAGTAGTTACTGGACTAGCGGTTTAAGCTCCTACAATGAGCAGTTCTTC.

The chain uses TRBV27 and TRBJ2-5; 8 bases line up with TRBD1. Germline-derived CDR1 and CDR2 are MNHEY and SMNVEV (reference sequence). The CDR3 sequence is 15 residues long. Losses at the gene ends were 3 bases for V and 2 bases for J; bases not matched to a gene: 5. In nucleotides, the CDR3 is TGTGCCAGCAGTTTCTCTGGGACAGGTCAAGAGACCCAGTACTTC. Protein product: CASSFSGTGQETQYF.

V usage is TRBV7-2 and J usage is TRBJ2-6; TRBD1 matches at 8 bases. The germline CDR1 and CDR2 sequences are SGHTA and FQGNSA. This CDR3 comprises 15 residues. The trim removed 3 bases at V and 2 bases at J, leaving 0 bases unmatched. CDR3 DNA sequence: TGTGCCAGCAGCTTGACAGGGGCTGGGGCCAACGTCCTGACTTTC. Translation gives CASSLTGAGANVLTF.

The chain combines TRBV2 with TRBJ1-1, with 11 positions matching TRBD1. Trimming cost V 7 bases and J 8 bases; bases outside gene matches: 12. Germline V gives CDR1 SNHLY, CDR2 FYNNEI. This CDR3 comprises 15 residues. The DNA of the CDR3 is TGTGCCAGCAATGGACAGGGGGCGATCCTAAGGGAAGCTTTCTTT. Translation: CASNGQGAILREAFF.

The chain has TRBV5-1 and TRBJ2-7; 12 nucleotides agree with TRBD2. Germline V lookup: CDR1 SGHRS, CDR2 YFSETQ. CDR3 length: 13 amino acids. V shed 8 bases, J shed 4 bases, and the junction held 4 bases outside the gene matches. The CDR3 bases are TGCGCCAGTCGGACTAGCGGGGATTACGAGCAGTACTTC. Its translation is CASRTSGDYEQYF.

The chain combines TRBV25-1 with TRBJ2-1; 8 bases map to TRBD2. Germline V gene lookup returns CDR1 MGHDK and CDR2 SYGVNS. Trimming removed 6 bases from V and 0 bases from J; junction bases left unmatched: 4. CDR3 length: 15 residues. DNA for the CDR3: TGTGCCAGCAGGTTAGCGGGGAGCTCCTACAATGAGCAGTTCTTC. Translation gives CASRLAGSSYNEQFF.

The chain has TRBV5-5 and TRBJ2-7; maybe TRBD2 (5 bases). This CDR3 region has 14 residues. Trimming stripped 5 bases from V and 0 bases from J, with 12 bases between. Germline values: CDR1 SGHKS, CDR2 YYEKEE (reference sequence). Here the CDR3 DNA reads TGTGCCAGCAGTACCTTGGGGAGCTCCTACGAGCAGTACTTC. Protein sequence: CASSTLGSSYEQYF.

The chain has TRBV19 and TRBJ2-3, with 7 bases that match TRBD1. Germline loops: CDR1 LNHDA, CDR2 SQIVND (reference sequence). V was clipped by 5 bases and J by 7 bases; unmatched bases: 6. This CDR3 region has 13 residues. This CDR3 reads CASSPTGLYTQYF. Written as DNA, the CDR3 is TGTGCCAGTAGTCCGACAGGGTTATATACGCAGTATTTT. Full variable domain (remainder filled in from reference TRBV19 and TRBJ2-3): DGGITQSPKYLFRKEGQNVTLSCEQNLNHDAMYWYRQDPGQGLRLIYYSQIVNDFQKGDIAEGYSVSREKKESFPLTVTSAQKNPTAFYLCASSPTGLYTQYFGPGTRLTVL.

This chain connects TRBV30 to TRBJ2-7, with 8 bases aligning to TRBD1. This CDR3 has 12 residues. With 4 bases clipped from V and 5 bases from J, the junction kept 4 bases outside the gene matches. Germline assignment: CDR1 GTSNPN and CDR2 SVGIG (reference sequence). The CDR3 sequence: CAWTSGGNEQYF. The CDR3 coding sequence is TGTGCCTGGACCTCAGGGGGCAACGAGCAGTACTTC. Full variable domain (missing parts from reference TRBV30 and TRBJ2-7): SQTIHQWPATLVQPVGSPLSLECTVEGTSNPNLYWYRQAAGRGLQLLFYSVGIGQISSEVPQNLSASRPQDRQFILSSKKLLLSDSGFYLCAWTSGGNEQYFGPGTRLTVT.

This chain links TRBV9 with TRBJ2-3; TRBD1 matches at 7 bases. Germline V gene sequence: CDR1 SGDLS, CDR2 YYNGEE. V lost 0 bases, J lost 5 bases, and 12 bases stayed unmatched. The CDR3 length is 17 residues. The CDR3 DNA follows: TGTGCCAGCAGCGTAGCTTCTCGACAGGGATGGGGAGATACGCAGTATTTT. Protein sequence: CASSVASRQGWGDTQYF.

This clone was detected once. The rearrangement uses TRBV5-5 and TRBJ2-3; possible D gene TRBD2, 5 bases. The CDR3 is 15 residues long. The germline CDR1 and CDR2 sequences are SGHKS and YYEKEE (reference sequence). Trimming took 0 bases from V and 0 from J, leaving 8 bases between them. CDR3 sequence: CASSLGLTSTDTQYF. The CDR3 DNA is TGTGCCAGCAGCTTGGGACTAACCAGCACAGATACGCAGTATTTT.

The rearrangement uses TRBV14 and TRBJ2-5; no firm D call. V was pared by 0 bases and J by 0 bases, with 11 bases between. This CDR3 spans 16 amino acids. The germline CDR1 and CDR2 sequences are SGHDN and FVKESK. CDR3 nucleotides: TGTGCCAGCAGCCAAGAACCTTGGCGGAACCAAGAGACCCAGTACTTC. It codes for CASSQEPWRNQETQYF.

This clone was recorded once. The chain recombines TRBV27 with TRBJ1-2; D remains ambiguous. Germline CDR1 MNHEY, CDR2 SMNVEV (reference sequence). This CDR3 region has 17 residues. V was shortened by 1 base and J by 2 bases, with 17 bases between the two germline ends. The CDR3: CASSLLSLAKENYGYTF. CDR3 coding DNA: TGTGCCAGCAGTTTATTATCTTTGGCCAAAGAAAACTATGGCTACACCTTC.

The table lists this clone with a count of one. Here the CDR3 DNA reads TGTGCCAGCAGCGGGTCGACAGGGACACCTACCGAGCAGTACTTC. It encodes CASSGSTGTPTEQYF. This chain connects TRBV5-4 to TRBJ2-7; 7 nucleotides agree with TRBD1. The germline CDR1 and CDR2 sequences are SGHNT and YYREEE (reference sequence). V shed 4 bases, J shed 6 bases, and the junction held 13 bases outside the gene matches. CDR3 length equals 15 residues. Together with reference TRBV5-4 and TRBJ2-7, the CDR3 gives the full variable domain: ETGVTQSPTHLIKTRGQQVTLRCSSQSGHNTVSWYQQALGQGPQFIFQYYREEENGRGNFPPRFSGLQFPNYSSELNVNALELDDSALYLCASSGSTGTPTEQYFGPGTRLTVT.

This chain links TRBV5-4 with TRBJ2-7; 8 nucleotides match TRBD2. The CDR3 loop spans 14 amino acids. Trimming at V came to 0 bases and at J to 1 base, leaving 0 bases not matched to a gene. Germline lookup yields CDR1 SGHNT and CDR2 YYREEE (reference sequence). The CDR3 loop is CASSLVAGSYEQYF. In DNA form, the CDR3 reads TGTGCCAGCAGCTTGGTAGCGGGGTCCTACGAGCAGTACTTC.

J is TRBJ1-3 and V is TRBV7-6; D is undetermined. CDR1 and CDR2 (germline): SGHVS, FNYEAQ. The CDR3 extends over 15 amino acids. Between the trimmed V and J ends, which lost 5 bases and 0 bases, there was a span of 11 bases. This CDR3 reads CASSPRSRSGNTIYF. The CDR3 DNA sequence: TGTGCCAGCAGCCCCCGTAGCCGCTCTGGAAACACCATATATTTT.

The chain combines TRBV5-1 with TRBJ2-5; a weak D match, TRBD2 (6 bases). V was shortened by 0 bases and J by 3 bases, with 6 bases between the two germline ends. The CDR3 loop spans 13 amino acids. The germline gives CDR1 SGHRS, CDR2 YFSETQ. The CDR3 bases are TGCGCCAGCAGCTTGGGGGGGGAAGAGACCCAGTACTTC. This translates into CASSLGGEETQYF.

The rearrangement joins TRBV10-1 to TRBJ1-1; no clear D. This CDR3 is built from 16 residues. Germline CDR1 reads WNHNN; CDR2 reads SYGVQD (reference sequence). The V end was cut by 6 bases, the J end by 0 bases, with 17 bases between. CDR3 loop: CASRPDSGNMNTEAFF. The CDR3 coding sequence is TGCGCCAGCAGACCAGACTCGGGGAACATGAACACTGAAGCTTTCTTT.